The 16 T cell receptor beta chains below all came from one sample that was sequenced in a study of CD8 T cells in ankylosing spondylitis. TCRdb reanalysed the 5' RACE reads using MiXCR and keeps one entry per CDR3 protein. Here the sample spans 250,000 to 350,000 distinct CDR3 sequences, less than 25% being singletons. The sample consisted of blood, either unsorted or a sorted T cell fraction (not recorded which). The receptors stem from a female donor with ankylosing spondylitis or in good health (not recorded which).

This clonotype has a handful of counts. J is TRBJ1-1 and V is TRBV5-6; D remains ambiguous. Trimming left V 4 bases short and J 0 bases short, with 10 bases between. CDR3 length: 14 residues. CDR1 and CDR2 (germline): SGHDT, YYEEEE. The CDR3 bases are TGTGCCAGCAGCGTAGGGCTGGTGAACACTGAAGCTTTCTTT. Residues: CASSVGLVNTEAFF.

This rearrangement joins TRBV28 to TRBJ2-1, with 10 bases identical to TRBD2. Per the germline V gene, CDR1 is MDHEN and CDR2 is SYDVKM. The CDR3 contains 14 residues. V lost 7 bases and J lost 9; bases outside the gene matches: 9. In nucleotides, the CDR3 is TGTGCCAGCATTGCCACTAGCGGGACAGGTGAGCAGTTCTTC. Protein product: CASIATSGTGEQFF.

This rearrangement joins TRBV14 to TRBJ1-2; D unresolved. The CDR3 loop spans 14 amino acids. V was clipped by 1 base and J by 8 bases, with 14 bases between them. CDR1 and CDR2 from the germline V gene are SGHDN and FVKESK. The CDR3 bases are TGTGCCAGCAGCCAAGTTGTGTCCTTGGCAGGCTACACCTTC. Protein: CASSQVVSLAGYTF.

A few counts support this clonotype. J is TRBJ2-5 and V is TRBV21-1; the D call of TRBD2 is as the table states it, not checked on the DNA. TRBV21-1 is an annotated pseudogene. This CDR3 region has 16 residues. CDR3 sequence reads: CASSKFNGTSKETQYF. The CDR3 region has the DNA TGTGCCAGCAGCAAATTTAACGGGACTAGCAAAGAGACCCAGTACTTC.

The sample holds a few counts of this clonotype. This sequence joins TRBV5-1 and TRBJ2-7; TRBD2 agrees at 9 bases. Germline V gene sequence: CDR1 SGHRS, CDR2 YFSETQ. V was clipped by 0 bases and J by 2 bases; unmatched bases: 3. The CDR3 has 15 amino acids. CDR3 nucleotides: TGCGCCAGCAGCTTGGGACCTAGCGGGACCTACGAGCAGTACTTC. As protein: CASSLGPSGTYEQYF.

In its sample, this clonotype was seen a few times. The chain combines TRBV7-9 with TRBJ2-3; possible D gene TRBD2, 6 bases. With 1 base removed from V and 2 bases from J, the gap between germline ends came to 13 bases. This CDR3 region has 16 residues. Germline assignment: CDR1 SEHNR and CDR2 FQNEAQ (reference sequence). The CDR3 spells CASSLVVSGSTDTQYF. DNA for the CDR3: TGTGCCAGCAGCTTAGTCGTTAGCGGTTCCACAGATACGCAGTATTTT.

The sample holds a few counts of this clonotype. The chain uses TRBV12-3 or TRBV12-4 and TRBJ2-1; 11 bases fit TRBD2. Unmatched junction bases numbered 5, after V lost 6 bases and J lost 1 base. The CDR3 has 16 residues. In DNA form, the CDR3 reads TGTGCCAGCAGGAGCCTAGCGGGAGGTTCCTACAATGAGCAGTTCTTC. Its protein is CASRSLAGGSYNEQFF.

V is TRBV7-2 and J is TRBJ1-1, with unresolved D. Per germline, CDR1 SGHTA and CDR2 FQGNSA. V was shortened by 5 bases and J by 7 bases, with 17 bases between the two germline ends. The CDR3 has 14 amino acids. Written as DNA, the CDR3 is TGTGCCAGCAGCCCTGTTGTCGGGCCGATTGAAGCTTTCTTT. Translated: CASSPVVGPIEAFF.

In this sample, this clonotype turned up many times. The chain joins TRBV5-5 to TRBJ2-3, with D tentatively TRBD1 or TRBD2 (6 bases each). The CDR3 loop spans 15 amino acids. CDR1 SGHKS and CDR2 YYEKEE come from the germline V gene (reference sequence). Trimming removed 2 bases at V and 0 bases at J, with 10 bases between. The CDR3 sequence: CASSFRGLSTDTQYF. The CDR3, as DNA: TGTGCCAGCAGCTTCAGGGGACTTAGCACAGATACGCAGTATTTT.

The genes are TRBV7-2 and TRBJ2-7; 8 bases match TRBD2. Germline trimming cut 2 bases from V and 7 bases from J; bases unmatched to any gene: 13. Germline values: CDR1 SGHTA, CDR2 FQGNSA. The CDR3 has 16 residues. In DNA, the CDR3 is TGTGCCAGCAGCTTAACTTTTGCGGGAGGAGGTGGGGAGCAGTACTTC. It specifies CASSLTFAGGGGEQYF.

This sequence joins TRBV6-6 and TRBJ2-1, with D perhaps TRBD1 (6 bases). Looked up from germline, CDR1 is MNHNY and CDR2 is SVGAGI (reference sequence). The germline V and J ends were trimmed by 8 bases and 0 bases, with 14 bases remaining between them. The CDR3 runs to 15 residues. Here the CDR3 reads CASGGGTRSYNEQFF. The CDR3 DNA reads TGTGCCAGCGGAGGTGGGACACGCTCCTACAATGAGCAGTTCTTC.

This rearrangement joins TRBV19 to TRBJ2-1; 10 bases map to TRBD2. The length of the CDR3 is 14 residues. The V and J ends lost 5 bases and 9 bases, in that order; junction bases with no gene match: 7. The germline gives CDR1 LNHDA, CDR2 SQIVND (reference sequence). The CDR3 sequence is CASSGLAGDSEQFF. DNA of the CDR3: TGTGCCAGTAGTGGGCTAGCGGGGGATAGTGAGCAGTTCTTC.

This clonotype was observed a few times. The V call is TRBV12-3 or TRBV12-4, the J call TRBJ2-5; D ambiguous. This CDR3 has 15 residues. V gave up 5 bases and J gave up 2 bases, with 15 bases separating them. CDR3 coding DNA: TGTGCCAGCAGTCACAACGTAATCAGGCAAGAGACCCAGTACTTC. Protein sequence: CASSHNVIRQETQYF.

This clonotype was picked up many times. The rearrangement joins TRBV10-1 to TRBJ2-1, with TRBD2 identical over 9 bases. The CDR3 is 14 amino acids. The germline V gene has CDR1 WNHNN and CDR2 SYGVQD (reference sequence). V was pared by 2 bases and J by 6 bases, with 2 bases of the junction left unmatched. The CDR3 DNA is TGCGCCAGCAGTGAGGGACTAGCGTTCAATGAGCAGTTCTTC. This sequence encodes CASSEGLAFNEQFF.

This clonotype has a handful of counts. The V gene is TRBV7-9, the J gene TRBJ2-1, with 11 bases that match TRBD2. The CDR3 is made up of 17 amino acids. Losses at the gene ends were 5 bases for V and 4 bases for J; bases not matched to a gene: 10. CDR1 and CDR2 from the germline V gene are SEHNR and FQNEAQ (reference sequence). DNA for the CDR3: TGTGCCAGCAGCCCTAAGGGGCGACTAGCGGGGTACAATGAGCAGTTCTTC. Translation gives CASSPKGRLAGYNEQFF.

This chain connects TRBV3-1 to TRBJ2-4; TRBD2 aligns across 9 bases. V lost 7 bases and J lost 1; bases outside the gene matches: 5. The CDR3 covers 15 residues. Germline V gene data show CDR1 as LGHDT and CDR2 as YNNKEL (reference sequence). CDR3 nucleotide sequence: TGTGCCAGCAACGCTAGCGGGATGGCCAAAAACATTCAGTACTTC. Translating it yields CASNASGMAKNIQYF. Variable domain in full (rest from reference TRBV3-1 and TRBJ2-4): DTAVSQTPKYLVTQMGNDKSIKCEQNLGHDTMYWYKQDSKKFLKIMFSYNNKELIINETVPNRFSPKSPDKAHLNLHINSLELGDSAVYFCASNASGMAKNIQYFGAGTRLSVL.